The 5 T cell receptor beta chains below were found in one sample sequenced in a study of blood T cell repertoires in COVID-19. Some clones are missing from TCRdb's copy, which holds only in-frame ones; the method was immunoSEQ multiplex PCR. The repertoire holds 100,000 to 150,000 clones, with around 83% as singletons. The sample was peripheral blood. Receptors were obtained from a woman between 50 and 59 years old with acute or convalescent COVID-19.

A remark on this clone: The sample holds other DNA sequences that translate to the same CDR3. The chain is built from TRBV18 and TRBJ1-1, with D tentatively TRBD1 (6 bases). The CDR3 is made up of 15 amino acids. Trimming took off 0 bases at V and 1 base at J, with 9 bases between the two ends. The germline CDR1 and CDR2 sequences are KGHSH and LQKENI. CDR3 sequence (DNA): TGTGCCAGCTCACCACCAGGACAGAGGAACACTGAAGCTTTCTTT. This translates into CASSPPGQRNTEAFF.

The gene calls are TRBV7-7 and TRBJ2-1; TRBD2 matches 8 bases. J gave up 5 bases and V 1 base, and 4 bases lay outside the gene matches. Germline V gene lookup returns CDR1 SSHAT and CDR2 FNYEAQ (reference sequence). This CDR3 has 15 amino acids. This chain's CDR3 is CASSLDGGGNNEQFF. CDR3 nucleotides: TGTGCCAGCAGCTTAGACGGGGGGGGAAACAATGAGCAGTTCTTC. Drawing the rest from reference TRBV7-7 and TRBJ2-1, the complete variable domain is GAGVSQSPRYKVTKRGQDVTLRCDPISSHATLYWYQQALGQGPEFLTYFNYEAQPDKSGLPSDRFSAERPEGSISTLTIQRTEQRDSAMYRCASSLDGGGNNEQFFGPGTRLTVL.

The chain joins TRBV14 to TRBJ1-1; 7 bases fit TRBD1. The CDR3 is 16 amino acids. Trimming cost V 2 bases and J 1 base; bases outside gene matches: 7. CDR1 and CDR2 from the germline V gene are SGHDN and FVKESK. CDR3 sequence reads: CASSQRTGLGNTEAFF. DNA for the CDR3: TGTGCCAGCAGCCAAAGGACAGGCTTAGGGAACACTGAAGCTTTCTTT. The full variable domain, in which reference TRBV14 and TRBJ1-1 provide the parts outside the CDR3, is EAGVTQFPSHSVIEKGQTVTLRCDPISGHDNLYWYRRVMGKEIKFLLHFVKESKQDESGMPNNRFLAERTGGTYSTLKVQPAELEDSGVYFCASSQRTGLGNTEAFFGQGTRLTVV.

A single count supports this clone. V and J are TRBV5-1 and TRBJ1-6; D unresolved. This CDR3 comprises 12 residues. Per the germline V gene, CDR1 is SGHRS and CDR2 is YFSETQ. V was trimmed by 2 bases and J by 13 bases, leaving 10 bases between them. The CDR3 spells CASSFGEVPLHF. In DNA, the CDR3 is TGCGCCAGCAGCTTTGGGGAGGTCCCCCTCCACTTT.

This chain uses TRBV6-1 with TRBJ1-2; 7 nucleotides agree with TRBD1. The junction had 3 bases not matched to a gene; V was cut back by 6 bases and J by 2 bases. Germline V lookup: CDR1 MNHNS, CDR2 SASEGT. The CDR3 contains 13 residues. The CDR3: CASRLDRNYGYTF. The DNA of the CDR3 is TGTGCCAGCAGGTTGGACAGGAACTATGGCTACACCTTC.